This TCR beta chain was identified in a study of blood T cell dynamics during melanoma immunotherapy. About the study: Metastatic melanoma patients received first-line pembrolizumab or nivolumab plus ipilimumab. Study-wide findings and caveats: Unlike progressors, later disease-control patients had W3 repertoires gaining clonality or diversity. It remained unknown if the driving T cell clones were melanoma-specific.

This CDR3 is 15 amino acids long. Germline V gives CDR1 MDHEN, CDR2 SYDVKM. The junction had 6 bases not matched to a gene; V was cut back by 6 bases and J by 4 bases. Time point noted: pre-treatment baseline. Response was assessed by RECIST 1.1 at 12 weeks, except a couple of rapid progressors. Comments on this clone: Its antigen is undetermined.

Sequenced by immunoSEQ multiplex PCR; TCRdb stores in-frame clones only, minus some. The table shows about 13,000 clones, with roughly 90% occurring only once. The sequence derives from a human donor with melanoma. This rearrangement joins TRBV28 to TRBJ2-1; 10 bases match TRBD2. The specimen comprised blood, sampled from a patient treated with checkpoint blockade. CDR3 nucleotides: TGTGCCAGCAGCGCCCGGACTAGCGGATACAATGAGCAGTTCTTC. This translates into CASSARTSGYNEQFF.